The 26 T cell receptor beta chains below come from one sample, sequenced in a study of blood T cell repertoires in COVID-19. This table comes from immunoSEQ multiplex PCR, and its TCRdb copy is limited to in-frame clones, with some not included. The sample shows tens of thousands of clones, about 82% of them seen only once. The sample consisted of peripheral blood. The source of these receptors is a human donor in a cohort sampled during active COVID-19.

This chain joins TRBV18 and TRBJ2-5, with TRBD2 as a possible D gene (5 bases). Trimming took off 0 bases at V and 1 base at J, with 9 bases between the two ends. The CDR3 sequence is 15 residues long. CDR1 and CDR2 (germline): KGHSH, LQKENI. The chain's CDR3 is CASSPPAAGQETQYF. The CDR3 coding sequence is TGTGCCAGCTCACCACCAGCGGCGGGCCAAGAGACCCAGTACTTC.

J is TRBJ1-5 and V is TRBV7-2, with D unclear. Germline assignment: CDR1 SGHTA and CDR2 FQGNSA. Deletions cut 3 bases from V and 3 bases from J, with 9 bases between. This CDR3 is 14 amino acids long. The CDR3 coding sequence is TGTGCCAGCAGCTTGGACGGGAACAATCAGCCCCAGCATTTT. Translation: CASSLDGNNQPQHF.

This clone was seen a few times. This chain links TRBV6-1 with TRBJ1-2, with 8 bases aligning to TRBD1. This CDR3 region has 17 residues. Germline CDR1 reads MNHNS; CDR2 reads SASEGT. The trim removed 5 bases at V and 1 base at J, leaving 12 bases unmatched. The CDR3: CASSKDRGPKFNYGYTF. CDR3 nucleotide sequence: TGTGCCAGCAGTAAAGACAGGGGCCCTAAATTTAACTATGGCTACACCTTC.

The CDR3 nucleotides are TGTGCCAGCAGTGAGCTCTATGAGCAGTTCTTC. Its protein is CASSELYEQFF. The V and J genes are TRBV12-3 or TRBV12-4 and TRBJ2-1; D gene uncertain. This CDR3 has 11 amino acids. V was cut by 5 bases and J by 8 bases, with 7 bases left in between.

The V and J genes are TRBV21-1 and TRBJ2-3; the D call TRBD1 from the table was never checked on the DNA. TRBV21-1 is an annotated pseudogene. This CDR3 comprises 18 residues. In nucleotides, the CDR3 is TGTGCCAGCAGCAAAAGGCTAAGGGGGACAGGGGGCACAGATACGCAGTATTTT. It codes for CASSKRLRGTGGTDTQYF.

This clone was observed a single time. The chain couples TRBV19 to TRBJ1-2; D uncertain. Trimming cost V 2 bases and J 4 bases, with 11 bases left between them. This CDR3 spans 14 amino acids. Germline V gene data show CDR1 as LNHDA and CDR2 as SQIVND (reference sequence). CDR3: CASSINGRIYGYTF. CDR3 sequence (DNA): TGTGCCAGTAGTATAAATGGCAGGATCTATGGCTACACCTTC.

V gene TRBV29-1 combines with J gene TRBJ2-5, with D possibly TRBD1 on 6 matching bases. Deletions cut 6 bases from V and 8 bases from J, with 19 bases between. Germline CDR1 reads SQVTM; CDR2 reads ANQGSEA. The CDR3 has 13 amino acids. For the CDR3, the DNA is TGCAGCGTCACCTGGACAGCCTCAGAAACCCAGTACTTC. It codes for CSVTWTASETQYF.

The chain has TRBV7-9 and TRBJ2-1; a possible D gene is TRBD2 (6 bases). The V end lost 3 bases, the J end lost 1 base, and 13 bases lay between the germline ends. There are 16 residues in the CDR3. Germline V lookup: CDR1 SEHNR, CDR2 FQNEAQ (reference sequence). The chain's CDR3 is CASSFVGTGSYNEQFF. DNA for the CDR3: TGTGCCAGCAGCTTTGTTGGGACTGGATCCTACAATGAGCAGTTCTTC.

This clone was counted between two and nine times. The gene calls are TRBV6-4 and TRBJ1-2; D perhaps matches TRBD1 (5 bases). The germline V gene encodes CDR1 MRHNA and CDR2 SNTAGT. The germline V and J ends were trimmed by 0 bases and 7 bases, with 15 bases remaining between them. The CDR3 sequence is 15 residues long. This CDR3 reads CASSDSNAGLVGYTF. The DNA of the CDR3 is TGTGCCAGCAGTGACTCGAATGCAGGGTTGGTTGGCTACACCTTC.

The table lists this clone with a few counts. The chain employs TRBV11-2 and TRBJ2-7, with 7 positions matching TRBD1. Germline V CDR1 and CDR2: SGHAT, FQNNGV. V shed 4 bases and J 3 bases; nucleotides not matched to a gene: 9. This CDR3 region has 15 residues. CDR3 DNA: TGTGCCAGCAGCTCCTACAGGGGAGCTCGCTACGAGCAGTACTTC. Amino acid sequence: CASSSYRGARYEQYF.

Points on this clone: Sequence at one end of the junction differs from germline and may be a read error. Within the sample, other DNA sequences also encode this same CDR3. The chain recombines TRBV5-5 with TRBJ1-2; TRBD1 might be the D (5 bases). The CDR3 length is 14 residues. Germline CDR1 and CDR2: SGHKS and YYEKEE (reference sequence). The CDR3 is CASSLWAGSYGYTF. CDR3 coding DNA: TGTGCCAGCAGCTTGTGGGCAGGGTCGTATGGTTACACCTTC. The whole variable domain, remainder taken from reference TRBV5-5 and TRBJ1-2, is DAGVTQSPTHLIKTRGQQVTLRCSPISGHKSVSWYQQVLGQGPQFIFQYYEKEERGRGNFPDRFSARQFPNYSSELNVNALLLGDSALYLCASSLWAGSYGYTFGSGTRLTVV.

This chain joins TRBV5-1 and TRBJ1-2; D possibly corresponds to TRBD1 (5 bases). The CDR3 runs to 15 residues. V lost 3 bases to trimming and J lost 5 bases, with 17 bases between them. Looked up from germline, CDR1 is SGHRS and CDR2 is YFSETQ. As DNA, the CDR3 is TGCGCCAGCAGCTCAACGGGAGGAGGGGCTTATGGCTACACCTTC. As protein: CASSSTGGGAYGYTF.

The V call is TRBV4-2, the J call TRBJ2-2, with TRBD1 identical over 8 bases. Per germline, CDR1 LGHNA and CDR2 YNFKEQ. The length of the CDR3 is 16 residues. V shed 3 bases, J shed 4 bases, and the junction held 7 bases outside the gene matches. The CDR3 sequence is CASSHLDRGGTGELFF. The CDR3 DNA sequence: TGTGCCAGCAGCCATTTAGACAGGGGAGGCACCGGGGAGCTGTTTTTT.

The gene calls are TRBV4-3 and TRBJ1-2; D ambiguous. The CDR3 is made up of 14 amino acids. The germline gives CDR1 LGHNA, CDR2 YSLEER. Trimming shortened V by 1 base and J by 4 bases, and 10 bases separated the two germline ends. This CDR3 is CASSQGSLSYGYTF. In nucleotides, the CDR3 is TGCGCCAGCAGCCAAGGCTCACTGAGCTATGGCTACACCTTC.

This chain connects TRBV11-2 to TRBJ1-1; a possible D gene is TRBD1 (5 bases). The CDR3 is 15 amino acids. Trimming stripped 5 bases from V and 9 bases from J, with 22 bases between. The germline V gene encodes CDR1 SGHAT and CDR2 FQNNGV. CDR3 protein: CASSPRGVWRAQAFF. The CDR3 bases are TGTGCCAGCAGCCCCCGAGGGGTATGGAGGGCCCAAGCTTTCTTT.

This chain joins TRBV28 and TRBJ1-1, with D possibly TRBD1 on 6 matching bases. V lost 6 bases to trimming and J lost 1 base, with 15 bases between them. The germline CDR1 and CDR2 sequences are MDHEN and SYDVKM. The CDR3 has 15 amino acids. The CDR3 here is CASSPPQGRNTEAFF. DNA for the CDR3: TGTGCCAGCAGCCCCCCGCAGGGGCGGAACACTGAAGCTTTCTTT.

This clone appeared a few times. The chain employs TRBV6-2 or TRBV6-3 and TRBJ2-4; 7 bases agree with TRBD1. Germline CDR1 reads MNHEY; CDR2 reads SVGEGT. J was trimmed by 11 bases and V by 5 bases; bases with no gene match: 12. The CDR3 contains 14 residues. For the CDR3, the DNA is TGTGCCAGCAGTGACCCAGCCCCGACAGGGTTTCAGTACTTC. Protein: CASSDPAPTGFQYF.

The chain has TRBV6-6 and TRBJ2-7; a possible D gene is TRBD2 (7 bases). Germline V lookup: CDR1 MNHNY, CDR2 SVGAGI (reference sequence). V shed 4 bases and J shed 4 bases, with 11 bases lying between them. The CDR3 is made up of 13 amino acids. Written as DNA, the CDR3 is TGTGCCAGCAGTTCGGGGGGCATTTACGAGCAGTACTTC. Translated: CASSSGGIYEQYF.

This clone was observed a single time. This CDR3 reads CASSLAGYDTGELFF. The CDR3, as DNA: TGCGCCAGCAGCTTAGCGGGTTACGACACCGGGGAGCTGTTTTTT. The chain links TRBV5-1 to TRBJ2-2; possible D gene TRBD2, 6 bases. Deletions cut 2 bases from V and 3 bases from J, with 11 bases between. The CDR3 contains 15 residues. The germline V gene has CDR1 SGHRS and CDR2 YFSETQ.

The V gene is TRBV7-2, the J gene TRBJ2-3, with TRBD2 as a possible D gene (7 bases). Germline V gene data show CDR1 as SGHTA and CDR2 as FQGNSA. The V end was cut by 1 base, the J end by 4 bases, with 15 bases between. The CDR3 is 16 amino acids. CDR3 in DNA: TGTGCCAGCAGCTTAGGGGGGAGGGGGTTGGCAGATACGCAGTATTTT. Residues: CASSLGGRGLADTQYF.

This chain uses TRBV5-1 with TRBJ2-7; maybe TRBD1 (6 bases). The length of the CDR3 is 14 residues. V lost 4 bases, J lost 1 base, and 12 bases lay in between. From germline, CDR1 is SGHRS and CDR2 YFSETQ. The CDR3 loop is CASSTQTGSYEQYF. The CDR3 nucleotides are TGCGCCAGCAGCACCCAGACAGGATCCTACGAGCAGTACTTC.

The chain couples TRBV7-9 to TRBJ1-2; 7 bases map to TRBD1. Trimming at V came to 5 bases and at J to 1 base, leaving 13 bases not matched to a gene. The CDR3 runs 17 residues. The germline V gene has CDR1 SEHNR and CDR2 FQNEAQ (reference sequence). CDR3 DNA sequence: TGTGCCAGCAGCGCGGGACTCAAGGGGGCCCATAACTATGGCTACACCTTC. Translation: CASSAGLKGAHNYGYTF.

V and J are TRBV6-2 or TRBV6-3 and TRBJ1-5; 7 bases are a match to TRBD1. CDR1 MNHEY and CDR2 SVGEGT come from the germline V gene. Trimming took 6 bases from V and 4 from J; bases not matched to a gene: 0. The length of the CDR3 is 12 residues. The CDR3 DNA reads as TGTGCCAGCAGCAGGGGGAATCAGCCCCAGCATTTT. Its translation is CASSRGNQPQHF.

J is TRBJ2-2 and V is TRBV11-2; TRBD2 aligns across 8 bases. The CDR3 totals 16 residues. Germline V gene data show CDR1 as SGHAT and CDR2 as FQNNGV. Unmatched junction bases numbered 5, after V lost 3 bases and J lost 2 bases. The CDR3 DNA reads TGTGCCAGCAGCTTGCGGGGGGCCCTAAACACCGGGGAGCTGTTTTTT. It specifies CASSLRGALNTGELFF.

This rearrangement joins TRBV4-1 to TRBJ2-3; 7 bases are shared with TRBD2. CDR3 size: 15 residues. Per germline, CDR1 MGHRA and CDR2 YSYEKL. Germline trimming cut 4 bases from V and 3 bases from J; bases unmatched to any gene: 7. CDR3 residues: CASSLLWGGTDTQYF. The CDR3 coding sequence is TGCGCCAGCAGCCTCCTGTGGGGGGGAACAGATACGCAGTATTTT.

The chain uses TRBV29-1 and TRBJ1-1, with D possibly being TRBD1 (6 bases). The CDR3 has 15 amino acids. Germline assignment: CDR1 SQVTM and CDR2 ANQGSEA. V lost 7 bases, J lost 4 bases, and 22 bases lay in between. Written as DNA, the CDR3 is TGCAGCGCCCCCAACTCTGGGGGCGGCGGCACTGAAGCTTTCTTT. Protein product: CSAPNSGGGGTEAFF.